The rows below give T cell receptor beta chains drawn from one sample of a study of human T cells and chemical hapten exposure. TCRdb re-called the RACE reads with MiXCR, one entry per CDR3 protein. The sample yields 350,000 to 450,000 distinct CDR3 sequences, roughly 5% seen once. The source was whole blood, collected in connection with sensitization to the hapten diphenylcyclopropenone (DPC). The receptor set was obtained from a woman in her fifties or sixties with alopecia areata. Some clones in this sample may be carry-over from other donors' samples. CDR3s include the opening cysteine and the closing phenylalanine or tryptophan. A D gene is named only where the DNA matches it firmly. The listing skips clone size in some rows; elsewhere it reads once, few, many or a size class.

clone size,D gene,J gene,V gene,CDR3 protein,CDR3 DNA
many,TRBD2,TRBJ2-7,TRBV13,CASSSSTGTRPYEQYF,TGTGCCAGCAGCTCCTCAACCGGGACTAGGCCCTACGAGCAGTACTTC
few,TRBD2,TRBJ2-1,TRBV7-9,CASSLEGGTEQFF,TGTGCCAGCAGCTTAGAGGGAGGGACTGAGCAGTTCTTC
many,TRBD2,TRBJ2-1,TRBV14,CASSQSGAGVYNEQFF,TGTGCCAGCAGCCAATCGGGAGCGGGAGTGTACAATGAGCAGTTCTTC
NA,NA,TRBJ1-6,TRBV6-2/TRBV6-3,CASSYRADSPLHF,TGTGCCAGCAGTTACAGGGCTGATTCACCCCTCCACTTT
many,NA,TRBJ2-2,TRBV12-3/TRBV12-4,CASSSGVIGELFF,TGTGCCAGCAGCTCGGGAGTGATCGGGGAGCTGTTTTTT
many,TRBD1,TRBJ2-5,TRBV14,CASSQPGQGVETQYF,TGTGCCAGCAGCCAACCAGGACAGGGGGTAGAGACCCAGTACTTC
many,NA,TRBJ2-2,TRBV18,CASSLQRNTGELFF,TGTGCCAGCTCATTACAGAGGAACACCGGGGAGCTGTTTTTT
few,NA,TRBJ2-1,TRBV5-1,CASSLAVPHEQFF,TGCGCCAGCAGCTTGGCGGTCCCCCATGAGCAGTTCTTC
many,NA,TRBJ2-7,TRBV27,CASRVDYEQYF,TGTGCCAGCAGGGTAGATTACGAGCAGTACTTC
NA,NA,TRBJ1-2,TRBV5-6,CASSLGRIEEYGYTF,TGTGCCAGCAGCTTAGGCAGGATTGAAGAATATGGCTACACCTTC
many,NA,TRBJ2-5,TRBV18,CASSPPNYQETQYF,TGTGCCAGCTCACCACCGAATTACCAAGAGACCCAGTACTTC
many,TRBD1,TRBJ2-3,TRBV10-3,CAISAGQGVTSTDTQYF,TGTGCCATCAGTGCGGGACAGGGGGTGACTAGCACAGATACGCAGTATTTT
NA,TRBD2,TRBJ2-2,TRBV7-9,CASSTPEGSGSLFF,TGTGCCAGCAGCACTCCCGAGGGTAGCGGGAGCCTGTTTTTT
NA,TRBD2,TRBJ2-1,TRBV7-6,CASSGLAGATYNEQFF,TGTGCCAGCAGTGGGTTAGCGGGAGCCACCTACAATGAGCAGTTCTTC
NA,TRBD2,TRBJ2-3,TRBV20-1,CSASGLAESTDTQYF,TGCAGTGCTAGTGGGCTAGCGGAAAGCACAGATACGCAGTATTTT
many,NA,TRBJ2-1,TRBV20-1,CSASEDNEQFF,TGCAGTGCTAGTGAGGACAATGAGCAGTTCTTC
many,TRBD2,TRBJ2-3,TRBV18,CASSPPGLAATDTQYF,TGTGCCAGCTCACCACCAGGACTAGCGGCCACAGATACGCAGTATTTT
many,NA,TRBJ2-3,TRBV29-1,CSVEGGNQRTDTQYF,TGCAGCGTTGAGGGGGGAAACCAACGCACAGATACGCAGTATTTT
many,NA,TRBJ2-7,TRBV5-6,CASSSLDYEQYF,TGTGCCAGCAGCTCACTCGACTACGAGCAGTACTTC
many,TRBD1,TRBJ1-1,TRBV7-9,CASSPGTEEAFF,TGTGCCAGCAGCCCAGGGACAGAAGAAGCTTTCTTT
many,NA,TRBJ2-6,TRBV4-3,CASSQDRGLGANVLTF,TGCGCCAGCAGCCAAGATAGGGGGTTAGGGGCCAACGTCCTGACTTTC
NA,TRBD1,TRBJ2-6,TRBV4-2,CASSQDYGTGTGANVLTF,TGTGCCAGCAGCCAAGATTACGGGACAGGGACCGGGGCCAACGTCCTGACTTTC
many,NA,TRBJ2-5,TRBV7-8,CASSLWEPRETQYF,TGTGCCAGCAGTCTCTGGGAGCCGAGAGAGACCCAGTACTTC
few,NA,TRBJ2-7,TRBV11-2,CASSLVPDGVEQYF,TGTGCCAGCAGCTTAGTCCCGGACGGAGTCGAGCAGTACTTC
many,NA,TRBJ1-1,TRBV5-6,CASSLQESNTEAFF,TGTGCCAGCAGCTTGCAGGAATCGAACACTGAAGCTTTCTTT
few,NA,TRBJ2-4,TRBV9,CASSLRQVLAKNIQYF,TGTGCCAGCAGCCTCCGACAGGTTTTAGCCAAAAACATTCAGTACTTC
few,NA,TRBJ1-1,TRBV5-5,CASSLIGGVEAFF,TGTGCCAGCAGCTTAATAGGAGGGGTCGAAGCTTTCTTT
few,NA,TRBJ1-1,TRBV20-1,CSARDPGGPNTEAFF,TGCAGTGCTAGAGATCCAGGAGGACCGAACACTGAAGCTTTCTTT
few,NA,TRBJ1-5,TRBV7-2,CASSLKPGPSQPQHF,TGTGCCAGCAGCTTGAAACCGGGACCGAGTCAGCCCCAGCATTTT
many,NA,TRBJ2-2,TRBV3-1,CASSPRTGELFF,TGTGCCAGCAGCCCCCGAACCGGGGAGCTGTTTTTT
many,NA,TRBJ2-4,TRBV6-5,CASSSRAGAKNIQYF,TGTGCCAGCAGTAGCCGGGCCGGGGCCAAAAACATTCAGTACTTC
few,NA,TRBJ1-1,TRBV6-5,CASSYSPTGSHTEAFF,TGTGCCAGCAGTTACTCCCCCACAGGGTCCCACACTGAAGCTTTCTTT
NA,TRBD1,TRBJ1-1,TRBV2,CASSGDRWNFF,TGTGCCAGCAGTGGGGACAGGTGGAATTTCTTT
few,TRBD1,TRBJ2-3,TRBV7-9,CASSLNGQGAVDTQYF,TGTGCCAGCAGCTTAAACGGACAGGGGGCGGTGGATACGCAGTATTTT
NA,NA,TRBJ1-5,TRBV12-3/TRBV12-4,CASSPGASNQPQHF,TGTGCCAGCAGTCCGGGGGCTAGCAATCAGCCCCAGCATTTT
many,NA,TRBJ1-1,TRBV3-1,CASSQDEGRAFF,TGTGCCAGCAGCCAAGATGAGGGGAGAGCTTTCTTT
many,NA,TRBJ2-1,TRBV25-1,CASSGPYNEQFF,TGTGCCAGCAGTGGGCCCTACAATGAGCAGTTCTTC
many,NA,TRBJ1-5,TRBV3-1,CASSQGREPQHF,TGTGCCAGCAGCCAGGGGAGGGAGCCCCAGCATTTT
NA,NA,TRBJ2-1,TRBV6-5,CASSYGYRGEQFF,TGTGCCAGCAGTTACGGCTATAGGGGGGAGCAGTTCTTC
few,NA,TRBJ1-2,TRBV5-1,CASSAAREPLYGYTF,TGCGCCAGCAGTGCCGCCAGGGAGCCCCTCTATGGCTACACCTTC
many,NA,TRBJ2-3,TRBV12-3/TRBV12-4,CASSHPSLGHRDTQYF,TGTGCCAGCAGTCACCCTTCTTTAGGTCACCGGGATACGCAGTATTTT
few,NA,TRBJ2-2,TRBV5-1,CASSLGQQNTGELFF,TGCGCCAGCAGCTTGGGACAGCAGAACACCGGGGAGCTGTTTTTT
many,TRBD2,TRBJ2-7,TRBV4-3,CASSQEGGRAGEQYF,TGCGCCAGCAGCCAAGAAGGCGGGAGGGCAGGCGAGCAGTACTTC
many,TRBD1,TRBJ2-7,TRBV9,CASSTGQGKPQYF,TGTGCCAGCAGCACCGGACAGGGCAAACCTCAATACTTC
NA,NA,TRBJ1-2,TRBV2,CASSESDPSNYGYTF,TGTGCCAGCAGTGAATCGGACCCGTCTAACTATGGCTACACCTTC